This T cell receptor beta chain was identified during a study of OX40 agonist ivuxolimab in advanced cancers. CDR1 is SGDLS and CDR2 is YYNGEE in the germline V gene. The CDR3 consists of 12 residues. Trimming pared 0 bases from V and 4 bases from J, leaving 2 bases between. TCRdb's table, derived via immunoSEQ multiplex PCR, lists solely in-frame clones and lacks some. The sample lists tens of thousands of clones; nearly 90% were seen once. The V call is TRBV9, the J call TRBJ2-1; D is unclear. The receptor was isolated from an adult with an advanced solid tumor such as melanoma, head and neck, liver or kidney cancer. The specimen comprised CD4+ or CD8+ T cells sorted from blood, sampled in a trial of the OX40 agonist ivuxolimab. The CDR3 region is CASSVDYNEQFF. CDR3 DNA: TGTGCCAGCAGCGTAGATTACAATGAGCAGTTCTTC.